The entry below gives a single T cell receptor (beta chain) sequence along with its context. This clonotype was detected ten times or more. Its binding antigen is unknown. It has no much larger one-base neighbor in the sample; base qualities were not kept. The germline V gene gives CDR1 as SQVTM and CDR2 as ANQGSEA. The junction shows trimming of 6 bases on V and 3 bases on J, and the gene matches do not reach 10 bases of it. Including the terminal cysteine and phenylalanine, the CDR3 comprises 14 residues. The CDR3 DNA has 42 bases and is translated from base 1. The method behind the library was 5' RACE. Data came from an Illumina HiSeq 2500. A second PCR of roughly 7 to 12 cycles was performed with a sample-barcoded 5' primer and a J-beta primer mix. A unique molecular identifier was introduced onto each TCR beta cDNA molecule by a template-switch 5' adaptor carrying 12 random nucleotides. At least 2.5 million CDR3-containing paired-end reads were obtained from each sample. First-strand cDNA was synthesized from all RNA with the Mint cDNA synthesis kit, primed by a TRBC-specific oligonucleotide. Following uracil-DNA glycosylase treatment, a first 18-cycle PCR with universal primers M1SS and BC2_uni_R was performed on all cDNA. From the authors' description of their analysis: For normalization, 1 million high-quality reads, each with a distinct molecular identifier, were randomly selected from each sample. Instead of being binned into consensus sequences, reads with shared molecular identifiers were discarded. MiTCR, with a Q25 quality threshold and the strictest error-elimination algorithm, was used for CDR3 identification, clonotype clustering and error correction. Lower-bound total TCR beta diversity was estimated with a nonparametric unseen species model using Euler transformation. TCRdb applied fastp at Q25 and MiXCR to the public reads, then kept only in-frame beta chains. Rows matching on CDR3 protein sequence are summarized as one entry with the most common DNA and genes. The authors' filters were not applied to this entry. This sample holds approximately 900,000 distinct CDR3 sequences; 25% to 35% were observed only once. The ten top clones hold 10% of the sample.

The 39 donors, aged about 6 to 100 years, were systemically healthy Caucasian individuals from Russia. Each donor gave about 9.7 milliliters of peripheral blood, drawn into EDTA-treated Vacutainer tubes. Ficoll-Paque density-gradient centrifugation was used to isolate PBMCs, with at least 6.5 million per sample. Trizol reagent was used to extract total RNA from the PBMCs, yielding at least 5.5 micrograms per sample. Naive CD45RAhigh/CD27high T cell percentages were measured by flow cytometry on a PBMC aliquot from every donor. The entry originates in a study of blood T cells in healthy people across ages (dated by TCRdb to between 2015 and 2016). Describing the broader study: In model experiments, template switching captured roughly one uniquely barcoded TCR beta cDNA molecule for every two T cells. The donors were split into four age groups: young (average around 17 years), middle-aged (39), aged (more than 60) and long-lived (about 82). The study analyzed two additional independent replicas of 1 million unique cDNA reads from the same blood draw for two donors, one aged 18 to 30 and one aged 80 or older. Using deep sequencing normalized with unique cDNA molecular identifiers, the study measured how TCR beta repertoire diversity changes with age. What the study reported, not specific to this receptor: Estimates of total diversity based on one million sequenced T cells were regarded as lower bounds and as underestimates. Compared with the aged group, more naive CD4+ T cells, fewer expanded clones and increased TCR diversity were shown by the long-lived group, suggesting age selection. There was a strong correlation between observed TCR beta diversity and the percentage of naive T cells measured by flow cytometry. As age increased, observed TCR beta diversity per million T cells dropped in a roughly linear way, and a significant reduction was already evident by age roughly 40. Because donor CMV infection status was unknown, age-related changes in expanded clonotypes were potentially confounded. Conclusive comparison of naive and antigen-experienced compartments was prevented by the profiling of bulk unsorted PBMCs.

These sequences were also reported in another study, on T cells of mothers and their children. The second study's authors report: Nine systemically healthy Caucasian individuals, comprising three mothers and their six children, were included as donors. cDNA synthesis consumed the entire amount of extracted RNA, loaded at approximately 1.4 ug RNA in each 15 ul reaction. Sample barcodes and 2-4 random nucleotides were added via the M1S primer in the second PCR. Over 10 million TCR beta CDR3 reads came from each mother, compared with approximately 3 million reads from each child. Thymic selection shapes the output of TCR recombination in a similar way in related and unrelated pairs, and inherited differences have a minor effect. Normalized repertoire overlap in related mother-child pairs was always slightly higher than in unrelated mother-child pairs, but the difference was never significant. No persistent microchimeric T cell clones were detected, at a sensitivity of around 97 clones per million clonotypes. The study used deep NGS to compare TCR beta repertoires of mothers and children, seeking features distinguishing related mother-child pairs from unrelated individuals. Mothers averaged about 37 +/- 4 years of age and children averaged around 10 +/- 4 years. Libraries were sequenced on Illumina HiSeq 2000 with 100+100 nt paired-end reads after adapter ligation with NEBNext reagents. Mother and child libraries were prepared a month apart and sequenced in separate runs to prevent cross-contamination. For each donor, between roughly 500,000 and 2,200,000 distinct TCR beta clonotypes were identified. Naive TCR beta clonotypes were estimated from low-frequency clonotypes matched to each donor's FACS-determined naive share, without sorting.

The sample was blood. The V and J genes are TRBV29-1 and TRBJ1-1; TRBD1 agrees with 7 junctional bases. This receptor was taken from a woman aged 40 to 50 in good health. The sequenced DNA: TGCAGCGTCGTTAGGGCAGGGGGTTACACTGAAGCTTTCTTT. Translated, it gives CSVVRAGGYTEAFF.